This entry features one T cell receptor (beta chain) sequence. Its antigen remains unidentified. No base quality values were provided; no much bigger clone lies one nucleotide off. This specimen belongs to a study of T-cell memory formation after mild COVID-19 (dated by TCRdb to about 2021). Looking at the study overall: Most TCR sequence clusters were specific to one of the two donors. T-cell clones expanding and contracting after mild COVID-19 in a couple of donors were tracked by longitudinal TCRalpha and TCRbeta repertoire sequencing. Two young, previously healthy adult volunteers, one female and one male, were included in the cohort. Summary of the overall study and its limitations: Whether the second-wave clones peaking on day 37 were SARS-CoV-2 specific was not confirmed. Some responding clones were found in pre-infection memory, which suggests that pre-existing cross-reactive memory T cells took part in the SARS-CoV-2 response. Contracting CD4+ clones were located mainly in the CM and EM memory subsets, whereas CD8+ clones were found to be enriched in EMRA. The study included only a couple of mild cases, and larger cohorts that include severe cases with pre-infection samples were judged to be necessary. Clones contracting from day 15 to 85 had balanced CD4/CD8 phenotypes, while a second wave expanding from day 15 to 37 was biased towards CD4+.

The instrument was an Illumina NovaSeq 6000. cDNA libraries for TCRalpha and TCRbeta were prepared by 5'RACE using constant-segment primers, with sample barcodes and unique molecular identifiers added. Trizol reagent was used to extract RNA from every sample. Libraries were amplified in two PCR steps, with a second sample barcode and Illumina TruSeq adapters added in the second step. Libraries were sequenced on an Illumina NovaSeq with 2 x 150 bp paired-end reads. In the authors' own workflow: Reads were demultiplexed and collapsed into UMI-guided consensus sequences with migec v1.2.7. Using mixcr v2.1.11, UMI consensuses were aligned to TRA and TRB V and J templates and then assembled into clonotypes. A clonotype was counted as expanded or contracted only if both edgeR and NoisET called the change significant, with noise models trained on biological replicates. edgeR calls used a false discovery rate-adjusted p below 0.01 and a log2 fold-change threshold of 1. As an exploratory analysis of dynamics, max-normalized trajectories of the 1000 most abundant clonotypes were examined with PCA combined with hierarchical clustering. Separately sequenced CD4+ and CD8+ repertoires were used to assign a CD4 or CD8 phenotype to each responding clone. TCRdb trimmed public reads at Q25 via fastp, called clones via MiXCR and kept in-frame beta chains. CDR3 protein duplicates are merged, each entry listing the most common genes and DNA. For this entry, the V and J calls and clone size follow TCRdb and not the study's own pipeline. This sample comprises fewer than 200,000 distinct CDR3 sequences, 10% to 15% of them detected only once. The top ten constitute approximately 3.3% of the sample.

Ficoll-Paque density gradient centrifugation was used to isolate PBMCs. The receptor was derived from a man younger than 35 who had mild COVID-19 (a few samples of this study predate the infection). The sample titles of this study are shuffled in the database, so cell type and time point are left out; the donor was told from shared clones. Specimen: PBMCs or a T cell subset sorted from them (not recorded which).

The CDR3 here reads CASSFVQGRTWYGYTF. The sequence in DNA is TGTGCCAGCAGCTTTGTACAGGGAAGGACTTGGTATGGCTACACCTTC. The rearranged segments are TRBV7-2 and TRBJ1-2; TRBD1 is possibly the D segment (6 matching bases). Cut back by 3 bases and 5 bases, the V and J ends lie 19 bases apart. Its CDR3 holds 16 amino acids, cysteine through phenylalanine. Here the CDR3 DNA is all that survives: 48 bases in frame from base 1. CDR1 SGHTA and CDR2 FQGNSA were looked up in the germline V gene.